These 13 T cell receptor beta chains originate from one sample sequenced in a study of tumor-infiltrating lymphocytes in glioblastoma multiforme. Three nested ARM-PCR rounds with V-beta and C-beta primers built TCRB libraries. TCRdb independently ran MiXCR on the multiplex PCR reads; one entry per CDR3 protein. This table holds about 8,400 distinct CDR3 sequences, 74% found once. Sequenced input: brain tumor tissue. These receptors originate from a male donor with glioblastoma.

J is TRBJ2-1 and V is TRBV4-3; tentatively, D is TRBD1 or TRBD2 (6 bases each). The ends were cut back, 4 bases at V and 2 bases at J, with 9 bases in the middle. This CDR3 is 14 amino acids long. The germline V gene encodes CDR1 LGHNA and CDR2 YSLEER. CDR3 bases: TGCGCCAGCAGCCCGGGGGCTACCTACAATGAGCAGTTCTTC. This translates into CASSPGATYNEQFF.

In DNA form, the CDR3 reads TGTGCCAGCAGCCAGTCGGGGACGGACACCGGGGAGCTGTTTTTT. Amino acid sequence: CASSQSGTDTGELFF. This chain uses TRBV11-2 with TRBJ2-2, with D possibly called TRBD1 or TRBD2 (5 bases each). Germline V gene data show CDR1 as SGHAT and CDR2 as FQNNGV. Trimming removed 5 bases at V and 3 bases at J, with 13 bases between. This CDR3 is 15 amino acids long.

This clonotype was recorded at least ten times. The chain links TRBV20-1 to TRBJ2-1; D gene unclear. Germline V gene lookup returns CDR1 DFQATT and CDR2 SNEGSKA (reference sequence). This CDR3 contains 14 residues. V lost 4 bases to trimming and J lost 4 bases, with 14 bases between them. Written as DNA, the CDR3 is TGCAGTGCTACCCTTAGCATGAAATACAATGAGCAGTTCTTC. Amino acid sequence: CSATLSMKYNEQFF.

For this clonotype: This CDR3 fails to terminate in the conserved phenylalanine or tryptophan, so it likely reflects a read error. J is TRBJ1-1 and V is TRBV11-2; TRBD1 aligns across 9 bases. There are 17 residues in the CDR3. CDR1 and CDR2 (germline): SGHAT, FQNNGV. The V gene end was trimmed by 9 bases and the J gene end by 5 bases; junction bases not matched to a gene: 19. CDR3 nucleotide sequence: TGTGCCAGTAGCGCACAGCCGGGACAGGGTGGGAGAACTGAAGCTTTCCTT. Translated: CASSAQPGQGGRTEAFL.

This clonotype was seen a few times. The J gene is TRBJ1-1, the V gene TRBV6-1; D not resolved. Germline V gene sequence: CDR1 MNHNS, CDR2 SASEGT. Trimming stripped 2 bases from V and 11 bases from J, with 21 bases between. CDR3 length equals 15 residues. The CDR3 loop is CASSEKPSFRNEAFF. The CDR3 coding sequence is TGTGCCAGCAGTGAAAAACCCTCCTTCAGGAATGAGGCTTTCTTT.

Comment on this clonotype: Sequence at one end of the junction differs from germline and may be a read error. The V gene is TRBV11-1, the J gene TRBJ2-7; D might be TRBD2 (5 bases). Germline V gene sequence: CDR1 SGHAT, CDR2 FQDESV (reference sequence). This CDR3 spans 14 amino acids. CDR3 region: CASSDRTQTGEQCF. In DNA, the CDR3 is TGTGCCAGCAGCGACCGGACTCAGACGGGCGAGCAGTGCTTC.

As to this clonotype: This CDR3 fails to terminate in the conserved phenylalanine or tryptophan, so it likely reflects a read error. Because the CDR3's place on the DNA is in doubt, the DNA is left out and the CDR3 is given as listed by TCRdb. The V and J genes are TRBV20-1 and TRBJ1-5; TRBD1 reflects the table's D call only, with no check against the DNA. 14 amino acids form the CDR3, both terminal residues included. The V gene's germline CDR1 is DFQATT and CDR2 SNEGSKA (reference sequence). CDR3 region: CSARAPGVDQPQHS.

To note about this clonotype: Because it lacks the conserved phenylalanine or tryptophan at the end, this CDR3 is likely a read error. J is TRBJ2-1 and V is TRBV10-3; 7 nucleotides align to TRBD2. Germline lookup yields CDR1 ENHRY and CDR2 SYGVKD. The ends lost 8 bases at V and 5 bases at J; junction bases unmatched: 12. There are 15 residues in the CDR3. CDR3 in amino acids: CAIGTNGNQNNEQFC. The CDR3 nucleotides are TGTGCCATCGGGACTAACGGGAATCAGAACAATGAGCAGTTCTGC.

The chain has TRBV29-1 and TRBJ2-7; the D call may be TRBD1 or TRBD2 (5 bases each). Trimming took 4 bases from V and 3 from J, leaving 16 bases between them. CDR3 size: 14 residues. Germline lookup yields CDR1 SQVTM and CDR2 ANQGSEA. The CDR3 region is CSVVGDQDLYEQYF. As DNA, the CDR3 is TGCAGCGTTGTGGGGGACCAGGACCTCTACGAGCAGTACTTC.

This sequence joins TRBV6-5 and TRBJ2-7; no firm D call. Trimming pared 4 bases from V and 3 bases from J, leaving 19 bases between. CDR1 and CDR2 (germline): MNHEY, SVGAGI. The CDR3 runs 16 residues. The DNA for the CDR3 is TGTGCCAGCAGTTCCACCACGGACCGCCGTTACTACGAGCAGTACTTC. It specifies CASSSTTDRRYYEQYF.

This chain links TRBV11-2 with TRBJ2-1; a possible D gene is TRBD2 (6 bases). The CDR3 runs 16 residues. V lost 3 bases to trimming and J lost 5 bases, with 17 bases between them. Germline V gene lookup returns CDR1 SGHAT and CDR2 FQNNGV. CDR3 sequence reads: CASSLLNSGSHNEQFF. The CDR3 nucleotides read TGTGCCAGCAGCTTGCTCAATAGCGGTTCTCACAATGAGCAGTTCTTC.

The rearrangement links TRBV29-1 to TRBJ2-5; 8 bases match TRBD1. Germline-derived CDR1 and CDR2 are SQVTM and ANQGSEA. V gave up 5 bases and J gave up 5 bases; unmatched junction bases: 7. The CDR3 has 13 residues. CDR3 in DNA: TGCAGCGTTCTCAGGGGGCTGGGGGAGACCCAGTACTTC. Its protein product is CSVLRGLGETQYF.

Notes on this clonotype: Compared with germline, one end of the junction differs, possibly owing to a read error. This chain uses TRBV5-5 with TRBJ2-1, with 7 positions matching TRBD1. Germline V gives CDR1 SGHKS, CDR2 YYEKEE (reference sequence). This CDR3 region has 15 residues. The CDR3 protein is CASSLTGESYDEQFF. CDR3 nucleotides: TGTGCCAGCAGCCTAACAGGGGAGTCCTACGATGAGCAATTCTTC.